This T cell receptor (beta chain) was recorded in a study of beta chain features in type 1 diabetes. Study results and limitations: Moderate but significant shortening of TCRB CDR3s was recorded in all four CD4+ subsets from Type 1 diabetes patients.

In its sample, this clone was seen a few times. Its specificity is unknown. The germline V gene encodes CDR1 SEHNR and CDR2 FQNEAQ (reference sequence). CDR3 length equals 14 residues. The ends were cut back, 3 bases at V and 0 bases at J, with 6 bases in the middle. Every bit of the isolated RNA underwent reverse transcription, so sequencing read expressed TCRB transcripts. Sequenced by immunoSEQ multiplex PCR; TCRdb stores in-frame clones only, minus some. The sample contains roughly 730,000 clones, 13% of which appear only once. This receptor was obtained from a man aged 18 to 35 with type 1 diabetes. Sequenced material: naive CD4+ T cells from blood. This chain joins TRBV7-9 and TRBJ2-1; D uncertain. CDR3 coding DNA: TGTGCCAGCAGCTTGGAAAGCTCCTACAATGAGCAGTTCTTC. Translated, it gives CASSLESSYNEQFF.